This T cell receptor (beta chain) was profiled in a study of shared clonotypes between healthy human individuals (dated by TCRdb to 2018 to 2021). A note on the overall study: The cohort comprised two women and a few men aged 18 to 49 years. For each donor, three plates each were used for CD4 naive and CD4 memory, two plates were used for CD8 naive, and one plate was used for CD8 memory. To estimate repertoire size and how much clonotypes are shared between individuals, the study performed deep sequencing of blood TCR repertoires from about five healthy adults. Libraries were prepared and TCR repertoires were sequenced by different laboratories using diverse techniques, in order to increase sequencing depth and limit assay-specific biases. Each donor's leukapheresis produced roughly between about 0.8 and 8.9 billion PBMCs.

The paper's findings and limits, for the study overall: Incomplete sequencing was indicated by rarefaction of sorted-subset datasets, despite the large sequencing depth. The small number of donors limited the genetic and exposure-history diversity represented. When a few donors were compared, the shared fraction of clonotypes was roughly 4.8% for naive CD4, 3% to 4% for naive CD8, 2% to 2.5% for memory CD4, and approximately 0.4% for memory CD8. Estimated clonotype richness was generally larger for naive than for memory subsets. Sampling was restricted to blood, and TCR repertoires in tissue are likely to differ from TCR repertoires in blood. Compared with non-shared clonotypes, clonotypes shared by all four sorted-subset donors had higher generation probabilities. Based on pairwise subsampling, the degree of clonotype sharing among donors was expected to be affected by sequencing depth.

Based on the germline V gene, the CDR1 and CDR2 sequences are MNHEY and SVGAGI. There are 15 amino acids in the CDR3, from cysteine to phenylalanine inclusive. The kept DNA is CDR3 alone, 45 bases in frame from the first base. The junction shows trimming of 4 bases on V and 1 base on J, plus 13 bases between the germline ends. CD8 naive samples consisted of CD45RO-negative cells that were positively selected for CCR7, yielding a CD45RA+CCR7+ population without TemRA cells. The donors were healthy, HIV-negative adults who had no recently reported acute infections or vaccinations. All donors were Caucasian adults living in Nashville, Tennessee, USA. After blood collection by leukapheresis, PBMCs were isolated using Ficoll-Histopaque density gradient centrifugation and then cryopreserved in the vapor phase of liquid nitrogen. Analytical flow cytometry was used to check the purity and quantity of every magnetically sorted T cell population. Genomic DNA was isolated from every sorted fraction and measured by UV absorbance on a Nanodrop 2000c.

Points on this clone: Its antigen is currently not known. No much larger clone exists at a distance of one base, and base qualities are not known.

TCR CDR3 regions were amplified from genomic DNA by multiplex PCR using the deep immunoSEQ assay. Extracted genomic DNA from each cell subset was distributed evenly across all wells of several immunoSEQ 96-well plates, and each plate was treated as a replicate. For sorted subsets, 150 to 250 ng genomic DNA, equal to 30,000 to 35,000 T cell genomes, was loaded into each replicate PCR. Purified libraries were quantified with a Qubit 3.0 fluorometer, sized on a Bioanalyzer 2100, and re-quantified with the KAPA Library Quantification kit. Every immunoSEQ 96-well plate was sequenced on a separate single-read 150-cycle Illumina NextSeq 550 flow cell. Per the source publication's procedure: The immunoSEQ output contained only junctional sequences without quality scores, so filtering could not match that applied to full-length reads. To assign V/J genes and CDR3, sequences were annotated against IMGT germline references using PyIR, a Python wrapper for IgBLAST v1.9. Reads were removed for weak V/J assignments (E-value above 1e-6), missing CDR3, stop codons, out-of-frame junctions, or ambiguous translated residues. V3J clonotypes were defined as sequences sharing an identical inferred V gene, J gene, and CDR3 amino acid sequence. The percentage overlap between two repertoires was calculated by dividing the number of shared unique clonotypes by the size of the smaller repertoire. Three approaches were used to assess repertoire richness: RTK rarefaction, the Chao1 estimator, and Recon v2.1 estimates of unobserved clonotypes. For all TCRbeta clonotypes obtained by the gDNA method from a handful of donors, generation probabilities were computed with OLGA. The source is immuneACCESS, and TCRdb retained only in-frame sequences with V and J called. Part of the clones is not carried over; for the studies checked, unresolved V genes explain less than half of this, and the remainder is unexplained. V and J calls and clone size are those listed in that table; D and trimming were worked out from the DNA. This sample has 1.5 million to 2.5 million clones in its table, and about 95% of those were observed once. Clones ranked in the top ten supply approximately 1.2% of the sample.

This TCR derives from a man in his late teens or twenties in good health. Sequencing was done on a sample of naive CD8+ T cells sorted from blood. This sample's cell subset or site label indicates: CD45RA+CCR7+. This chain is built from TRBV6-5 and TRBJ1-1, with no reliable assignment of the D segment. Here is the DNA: TGTGCCAGCAGTTTACGACCCGGAGGGAACACTGAAGCTTTCTTT. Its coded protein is CASSLRPGGNTEAFF.